One sample yielded the 27 T cell receptor beta chains listed below, sequenced in a study of CD8+ T cells in alopecia areata (dated by TCRdb to between 2017 and 2018). Receptor libraries were prepared by the immunoSEQ multiplex PCR assay. RNA was extracted from all samples and reverse transcribed into cDNA, which served as template for TCR sequencing. The table comes from immuneACCESS by way of TCRdb, which keeps in-frame sequences with V and J called. Part of the clones is missing from these tables; in studies checked, under half for an unresolved V gene and the rest for unknown reasons. In this sample the table shows 95,000 to 110,000 clones, 84% of which occur a single time. The ten largest clones capture roughly a quarter of the sample. Reading the label with the study, this specimen's time point is: 24 weeks on oral tofacitinib. The meaning of the sample's treatment or condition label: oral pan-JAK inhibitor, 5-10 mg twice daily.

This specimen consisted of CD8+ T cells sorted from blood, obtained at week 24, from a patient treated with tofacitinib. These receptors were obtained from a human donor with alopecia areata.

The chain is built from TRBV4-2 and TRBJ2-2; 8 positions match TRBD2. The germline CDR1 and CDR2 sequences are LGHNA and YNFKEQ. The CDR3 has 14 residues. The J segment lost 5 bases and the V segment lost 4 bases, leaving 3 bases of the junction unmatched. CDR3 loop: CASSPGGLTGELFF. CDR3 bases: TGTGCCAGCAGCCCGGGGGGGTTGACCGGGGAGCTGTTTTTT.

This clone was seen once. J is TRBJ2-3 and V is TRBV15; 8 nucleotides align to TRBD2. The V gene's germline CDR1 is LNHNV and CDR2 YYDKDF (reference sequence). Trimming removed 0 bases from V and 3 bases from J; junction bases left unmatched: 11. CDR3 length equals 18 residues. The CDR3 DNA sequence: TGTGCCACCAGCAGAGATGACAGGAATGCGGGAGGAACAGATACGCAGTATTTT. Translated: CATSRDDRNAGGTDTQYF. Filled out from reference TRBV15 and TRBJ2-3, the complete variable domain reads DAMVIQNPRYQVTQFGKPVTLSCSQTLNHNVMYWYQQKSSQAPKLLFHYYDKDFNNEADTPDNFQSRRPNTSFCFLDIRSPGLGDTAMYLCATSRDDRNAGGTDTQYFGPGTRLTVL.

The chain joins TRBV6-5 to TRBJ2-5; 9 bases agree with TRBD2. In germline, CDR1 is MNHEY, CDR2 SVGAGI. V was pared by 6 bases and J by 4 bases, with 9 bases of the junction left unmatched. The CDR3 is made up of 15 amino acids. The CDR3: CASRHSGGEGETQYF. CDR3 in DNA: TGTGCCAGCAGACATAGCGGGGGTGAGGGAGAGACCCAGTACTTC.

V is TRBV5-1 and J is TRBJ1-6; D uncertain. There are 12 residues in the CDR3. V was pared by 0 bases and J by 12 bases, with 7 bases between. Per the germline V gene, CDR1 is SGHRS and CDR2 is YFSETQ. This CDR3 is CASSLGRGPLHF. The CDR3 bases are TGCGCCAGCAGCTTGGGGCGGGGACCCCTCCACTTT.

The V and J genes are TRBV29-1 and TRBJ2-3; D remains ambiguous. V was cut by 4 bases and J by 0 bases, with 5 bases left in between. This CDR3 has 12 amino acids. Germline CDR1 reads SQVTM; CDR2 reads ANQGSEA. The CDR3 here is CSVGSSTDTQYF. In nucleotides, the CDR3 is TGCAGCGTTGGATCAAGCACAGATACGCAGTATTTT.

This clone has just a few counts. This chain links TRBV19 with TRBJ2-1; unclear D gene. V dropped 8 bases and J dropped 7 bases, with 12 bases sitting between them. The CDR3 is 12 amino acids. Germline CDR1 and CDR2: LNHDA and SQIVND (reference sequence). The DNA of the CDR3 is TGTGCCAGTCAAACCGGCCGGAATGAGCAGTTCTTC. Translating it yields CASQTGRNEQFF.

The chain has TRBV2 and TRBJ1-1, with D maybe TRBD1 (5 bases). The CDR3 is 12 residues long. Germline CDR1 and CDR2: SNHLY and FYNNEI. V dropped 8 bases and J dropped 5 bases, with 12 bases sitting between them. CDR3 amino acids: CASGTGQTEAFF. The CDR3 DNA reads as TGTGCCAGCGGGACTGGGCAGACTGAAGCTTTCTTT.

Turning to this clone: A junction boundary mismatches the germline segment, possibly from a read error. The rearrangement links TRBV10-3 to TRBJ2-7; TRBD1 is a possible D gene (6 bases). The length of the CDR3 is 14 residues. Germline V gene sequence: CDR1 ENHRY, CDR2 SYGVKD. CDR3 loop: CAISDPGHSSEQYF. CDR3 DNA: TGTGCCATCAGTGACCCGGGACACTCCTCCGAGCAGTACTTC.

This clone was seen once. V gene TRBV7-2 combines with J gene TRBJ1-2; TRBD1 matches 8 bases. The CDR3 contains 16 residues. The V segment lost 4 bases and the J segment 0 bases; nucleotides outside the gene matches: 7. CDR1 and CDR2 from the germline V gene are SGHTA and FQGNSA. The CDR3 sequence is CASSYATGGANYGYTF. The CDR3 nucleotides are TGTGCCAGCAGCTACGCTACAGGGGGGGCTAACTATGGCTACACCTTC.

V usage is TRBV11-2 and J usage is TRBJ2-5; 7 bases fit TRBD2. Trimming took 5 bases from V and 6 from J; bases not matched to a gene: 9. Germline V gives CDR1 SGHAT, CDR2 FQNNGV. The CDR3 length is 14 residues. CDR3 region: CASSPIAGVQTQYF. The DNA for the CDR3 is TGTGCCAGCAGCCCGATAGCGGGCGTCCAGACCCAGTACTTC.

This CDR3 is CASSSETGSYEQYF. CDR3 sequence (DNA): TGCGCCAGCAGTTCAGAGACAGGTAGCTACGAGCAGTACTTC. The chain recombines TRBV5-1 with TRBJ2-7; a weak D match, TRBD1 (6 bases). CDR3 length equals 14 residues. Germline V gene data show CDR1 as SGHRS and CDR2 as YFSETQ. V gave up 5 bases and J gave up 3 bases, with 15 bases separating them.

The CDR3 sequence is CASRGQDQPQHF. The CDR3 DNA is TGTGCCAGCAGGGGACAGGATCAGCCCCAGCATTTT. The chain carries TRBV6-1 and TRBJ1-5, with TRBD1 matching 8 bases. V dropped 6 bases and J dropped 5; count of bases not matched to a gene: 0. This CDR3 is built from 12 residues. The germline V gene encodes CDR1 MNHNS and CDR2 SASEGT.

The chain uses TRBV5-4 and TRBJ2-2, with a tentative D call TRBD2 (7 bases). Trimming stripped 0 bases from V and 12 bases from J, with 18 bases between. The CDR3 has 15 residues. Germline-derived CDR1 and CDR2 are SGHNT and YYREEE (reference sequence). The CDR3 loop reads CASSLAGGTISKLFF. CDR3 coding DNA: TGTGCCAGCAGCTTGGCGGGGGGCACCATTTCGAAGCTGTTTTTT.

This clone was observed a few times. The chain joins TRBV23-1 to TRBJ1-1, with D tentatively TRBD1 (6 bases). TRBV23-1 is recorded as an ORF, its role being uncertain. CDR3 size: 14 residues. Trimming removed 6 bases from V and 5 bases from J, with 16 bases in between. CDR3 bases: TGCGCCAGCAGAGTACAGGGTTTGGGGACTGAAGCTTTCTTT. Translating gives CASRVQGLGTEAFF.

The chain carries TRBV14 and TRBJ2-1; 7 positions agree with TRBD1. Germline V gives CDR1 SGHDN, CDR2 FVKESK. The CDR3 sequence is 16 residues long. J gave up 0 bases and V 6 bases, and 8 bases lay outside the gene matches. The CDR3 coding sequence is TGTGCCAGCAGAGGGACAGATTCGTTCTCCTACAATGAGCAGTTCTTC. It is translated as CASRGTDSFSYNEQFF.

This chain joins TRBV4-1 and TRBJ2-7; no reliable D call. The V gene lost 4 bases and the J gene lost 2 bases, with 12 bases spanning the gap. The CDR3 is 14 amino acids. Germline values: CDR1 MGHRA, CDR2 YSYEKL. The CDR3 reads CASSRRLEAYEQYF. Here the CDR3 DNA reads TGCGCCAGCAGCCGCAGGCTGGAAGCCTACGAGCAGTACTTC.

The chain is built from TRBV4-1 and TRBJ2-7; D is possibly TRBD1 (6 bases). The CDR3 length is 17 residues. V was clipped by 4 bases and J by 6 bases, with 25 bases between them. Per germline, CDR1 MGHRA and CDR2 YSYEKL. The CDR3 DNA follows: TGCGCCAGCAGCCCACTGAGTCCCGGGACATTCGGCGTCGAGCAGTACTTC. Translation gives CASSPLSPGTFGVEQYF.

This chain connects TRBV5-6 to TRBJ2-7; TRBD1 matches 7 bases. This CDR3 has 18 residues. Trimming took 0 bases from V and 7 from J; bases not matched to a gene: 19. CDR1 SGHDT and CDR2 YYEEEE come from the germline V gene. The CDR3 DNA reads TGTGCCAGCAGCTTGGGGGCGAACCCGGGACAGCCGCACTTTGAGCAGTACTTC. Its protein is CASSLGANPGQPHFEQYF.

The chain recombines TRBV6-4 with TRBJ2-3; 8 bases match TRBD2. Germline V CDR1 and CDR2: MRHNA, SNTAGT. J lost 8 bases, V lost 2 bases, and 12 bases had no gene match. This CDR3 is built from 16 residues. CDR3: CASSDEAGVSGATQYF. The DNA of the CDR3 is TGTGCCAGCAGTGACGAGGCGGGGGTTAGCGGGGCTACGCAGTATTTT.

This clone was seen more than once but under ten times. CDR3: CASRLEDRSSYEQYF. Written as DNA, the CDR3 is TGTGCCAGCAGACTCGAGGACAGGAGCTCCTACGAGCAGTACTTC. The rearrangement joins TRBV6-6 to TRBJ2-7; 7 bases line up with TRBD1. The CDR3 runs 15 residues. Germline CDR1 MNHNY, CDR2 SVGAGI (reference sequence). Trimming at V came to 6 bases and at J to 0 bases, leaving 8 bases not matched to a gene.

This clone appeared once. The CDR3 loop is CASSVQGASGADTQYF. In DNA form, the CDR3 reads TGTGCCAGCAGCGTCCAGGGGGCTAGCGGCGCAGATACGCAGTATTTT. The chain uses TRBV9 and TRBJ2-3, with D tentatively TRBD1 (8 bases). V was trimmed by 2 bases and J by 4 bases, leaving 17 bases between them. Per the germline V gene, CDR1 is SGDLS and CDR2 is YYNGEE. The length of the CDR3 is 16 residues.

CDR3 sequence (DNA): TGTGCCAGCAGTCCTGGGACTAGCGGGGGGGTTAACTATTTTTACGAGCAGTACTTC. It is translated as CASSPGTSGGVNYFYEQYF. The chain links TRBV27 to TRBJ2-7; TRBD2 agrees at 16 bases. CDR1 MNHEY and CDR2 SMNVEV come from the germline V gene (reference sequence). Trimming cost V 5 bases and J 4 bases; bases outside gene matches: 14. CDR3 length: 19 residues.

The rearrangement links TRBV20-1 to TRBJ2-7; D ambiguous. Trimming stripped 7 bases from V and 4 bases from J, with 11 bases between. Germline V gene data show CDR1 as DFQATT and CDR2 as SNEGSKA (reference sequence). The CDR3 runs to 11 residues. The CDR3 protein is CSVEMGYEQYF. In DNA form, the CDR3 reads TGCAGTGTTGAGATGGGGTACGAGCAGTACTTC.

The chain has TRBV4-1 and TRBJ2-7; 7 bases are shared with TRBD2. V lost 0 bases to trimming and J lost 3 bases; unmatched junction nucleotides: 8. Germline CDR1 reads MGHRA; CDR2 reads YSYEKL. This CDR3 comprises 16 residues. CDR3: CASSQDLASGYYEQYF. The CDR3 nucleotides are TGCGCCAGCAGCCAAGATCTGGCTAGCGGCTACTACGAGCAGTACTTC.

The chain joins TRBV7-9 to TRBJ1-1, with TRBD1 as a possible D gene (5 bases). V was trimmed by 3 bases and J by 4 bases, leaving 9 bases between them. Germline values: CDR1 SEHNR, CDR2 FQNEAQ (reference sequence). The CDR3 runs to 13 residues. CDR3 sequence (DNA): TGTGCCAGCAGCTTCGCGAGGGGCACTGAAGCTTTCTTT. Encoded protein: CASSFARGTEAFF.

For this clone: A junction boundary mismatches the germline segment, possibly from a read error. The chain recombines TRBV29-1 with TRBJ2-5; D perhaps matches TRBD1 (6 bases). Germline loops: CDR1 SQVTM, CDR2 ANQGSEA. The CDR3 extends over 14 amino acids. DNA of the CDR3: TGCAGCGTAGAAGGGACAACAGTGGGAGAGACCCAGTACTTC. Its translation is CSVEGTTVGETQYF.

This sequence joins TRBV27 and TRBJ1-5; D call uncertain. The CDR3 loop spans 14 amino acids. V lost 3 bases and J 3 bases, leaving 9 bases between the germline ends. Germline V gene sequence: CDR1 MNHEY, CDR2 SMNVEV (reference sequence). CDR3 amino acids: CASSFSGYNQPQHF. The CDR3 bases are TGTGCCAGCAGTTTTTCCGGTTACAATCAGCCCCAGCATTTT.